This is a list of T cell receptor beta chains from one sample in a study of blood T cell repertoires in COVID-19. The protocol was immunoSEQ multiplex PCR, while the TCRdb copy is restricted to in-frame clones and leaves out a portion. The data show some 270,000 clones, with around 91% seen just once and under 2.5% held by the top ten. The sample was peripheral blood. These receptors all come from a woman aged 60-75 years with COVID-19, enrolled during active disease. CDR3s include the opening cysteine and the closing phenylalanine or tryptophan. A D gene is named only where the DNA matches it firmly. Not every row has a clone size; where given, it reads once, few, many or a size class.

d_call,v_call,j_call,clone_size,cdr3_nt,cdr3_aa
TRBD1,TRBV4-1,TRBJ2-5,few,TGCGCCAGCAGCCCCGGACAGGGTGCACAAGAGACCCAGTACTTC,CASSPGQGAQETQYF
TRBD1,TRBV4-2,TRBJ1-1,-,TGTGCCAGCAGCCGGGTAGGGGGCGTGAACACTGAAGCTTTCTTT,CASSRVGGVNTEAFF
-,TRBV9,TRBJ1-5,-,TGTGCCAGCAGCCCCACGCCCGGTAGAGATCAGCCCCAGCATTTT,CASSPTPGRDQPQHF
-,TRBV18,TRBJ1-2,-,TGTGCCAGCTCACCGCCGGGGTATGGCTACACCTTC,CASSPPGYGYTF
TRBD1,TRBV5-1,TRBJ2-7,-,TGCGCCAGCAGCGATATGAACAGGGGAGCCTACGAGCAGTACTTC,CASSDMNRGAYEQYF
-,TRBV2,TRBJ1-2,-,TGTGCCAGCAGTGGCCAGGGAAACTACTATGGCTACACCTTC,CASSGQGNYYGYTF
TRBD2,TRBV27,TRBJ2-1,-,TGTGCCAGCAGTAGACTAGCGGGGTCATACAATGAGCAGTTCTTC,CASSRLAGSYNEQFF
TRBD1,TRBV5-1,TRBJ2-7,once,TGCGCCAGCAGCTTGGAGGGACAGACAGTCTACGAGCAGTACTTC,CASSLEGQTVYEQYF
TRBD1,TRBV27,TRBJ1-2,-,TGTGCCAGCAGTTTAGCCCGGACAGGATCGGGTGGCTACACCTTC,CASSLARTGSGGYTF
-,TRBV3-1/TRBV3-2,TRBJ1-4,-,TGTGCCAGCAGCCAGGAATGGGCGGGGGCCCCTAATGAAAAACTGTTTTTT,CASSQEWAGAPNEKLFF
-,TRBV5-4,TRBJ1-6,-,TGTGCCAGCAGTCTTGACAGGCCGGGTAGCAATTCACCCCTCCACTTT,CASSLDRPGSNSPLHF
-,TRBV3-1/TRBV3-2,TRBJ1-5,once,TGTGCCAGCAGCCAACGTGGGGGCGGTCAGCCCCAGCATTTT,CASSQRGGGQPQHF
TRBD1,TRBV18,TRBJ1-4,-,TGTGCCAGCTCACCACGGGAGACAGGGATAGGATCTAATGAAAAACTGTTTTTT,CASSPRETGIGSNEKLFF
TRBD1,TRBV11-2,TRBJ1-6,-,TGTGCCAGCAGCTCGTACAGGGGGGGAAGGGGTTCACCCCTCCACTTT,CASSSYRGGRGSPLHF
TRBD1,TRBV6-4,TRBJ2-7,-,TGTGCCAGCGGCCGGGACAGGCGACCGGTAGTGCAGTACTTC,CASGRDRRPVVQYF
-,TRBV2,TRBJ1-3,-,TGTGCCAGCAGTGTGTACACCCGAGGAAACACCATATATTTT,CASSVYTRGNTIYF